The present entry profiles one T cell receptor (beta chain) with its context. Its antigen is undetermined. In germline, CDR1 is DFQATT, CDR2 SNEGSKA (reference sequence). The V gene lost 0 bases and the J gene lost 0 bases, with 9 bases spanning the gap. This CDR3 region has 15 residues. The authors built TCR beta libraries using iRepertoire HTBI primers and Arm-PCR of CDR3 regions. Under the authors' procedure: Sample data revealed 60 to 80 TRBV and about 15 TRBJ segments. TCRdb passed the multiplex PCR reads through MiXCR, listing each CDR3 protein once. TCRdb's processing, not the authors', yielded these V and J calls. The repertoire holds 350,000 to 500,000 distinct CDR3 sequences, with 20% to 25% as singletons. This entry is derived from a study of regulatory T cells in long-lasting Graves disease. Study details: Those with persistent Graves' disease had received antithyroid drugs for over 5 years with positive TSH receptor antibodies. Findings and caveats of the study: Newly diagnosed Graves' patients exceeded persistent ones in TCR diversity.

Specified time point: persistent/refractory GD, antithyroid drugs over 5 years with positive TRAb. RNA isolated from PBMCs was used to make the TCR library. In this cohort, patients came from an endocrinology department located in Xi'an, China. Material: peripheral blood mononuclear cells (PBMCs), obtained when the disease was refractory, from a patient treated with antithyroid drugs. This chain uses TRBV20-1 with TRBJ2-4; D call uncertain. The receptor's source is a female donor with Graves disease. The CDR3 DNA is TGCAGTGCTAGAGATCTTACCTTAGCCAAAAACATTCAGTACTTC. Encoded protein: CSARDLTLAKNIQYF.